This T cell receptor beta chain comes out of a study of control samples from healthy donors and cancer patients. Germline-derived CDR1 and CDR2 are ENHRY and SYGVKD. Trimming cost V 2 bases and J 10 bases, with 9 bases left between them. The CDR3 runs to 13 residues. This clone occurred once. Repertoires were generated with immunoSEQ multiplex PCR, while TCRdb's copy carries only in-frame clones and drops some. The table lists more than 150,000 clones, 90% to 95% of them singletons, with more than 1.1% in the top ten. The material sequenced was blood. The chain uses TRBV10-3 and TRBJ1-6; D may be TRBD1 (5 bases). The sequence came from a man aged 18 to 29 in good health. CDR3 loop: CAISEGRESPLHF. The CDR3 DNA is TGTGCCATCAGTGAGGGCAGGGAATCACCCCTCCACTTT.